The present T cell receptor (beta chain) was sequenced within a study of T cells in women clearing cervical HPV infection. Whole-study results and caveats: CIN3+ cases had significantly higher TCR richness than controls; evenness did not differ.

The V gene's germline CDR1 is SEHNR and CDR2 FQNEAQ (reference sequence). The CDR3 extends over 13 amino acids. The repertoire was sequenced with immunoSEQ multiplex PCR; TCRdb's copy has only in-frame clones and lacks some. The sample spans approximately 37,000 clones; the ten largest clones claim 6.8%. Comments on this clone: Its matching antigen is unknown. The read comes to an end 3 residues before the CDR3 does, leaving the germline J gene to fill in the end.

The sequenced sample was blood buffy coat. This clonotype originated in a woman aged 18-70 years with a cervical HPV16 infection that either progressed to CIN3+ or cleared (not recorded which). The chain carries TRBV7-9 and TRBJ2-3, with D tentatively TRBD1 (6 bases). This CDR3 is CASSLVEGETQYF. The sequenced part of the CDR3 DNA is TGTGCCAGCAGCCTAGTAGAGGGGGAGACG.